This T cell receptor beta chain comes out of a study of blood T cell repertoires in COVID-19 (dated by TCRdb to about 2020). For the wider study: Samples covering the acute and convalescent phases of COVID-19 were provided by collaborators in the United States, Italy and Spain. The dataset comprised deeply sampled blood TCRbeta repertoires from subjects exposed to, actively infected with, or recovered from COVID-19. A freely available public database, intended as a resource for researchers studying the immune response to SARS-CoV-2, is where the repertoires were released. Nearly every sample came with metadata listing a de-identified subject ID, COVID-19 status, age in years and sex. The samples were drawn from two sources: the first 160 participants of the ongoing ImmuneRACE study, and 1,254 subjects contributed by 6 global collaborators. The material from the prospective study consisted of cDNA or gDNA derived from T cells, B-cell-depleted T cells, or PBMCs. Where available, HLA class I and class II types were obtained from metadata supplied by the sample provider rather than from assay-based typing.

Broader findings and caveats from the paper: Clinical and demographic metadata were provided uncurated, with the amount varying by source and participant.

With regard to this clone: Its antigen remains undetermined. One base away there is no much larger clone; base qualities are not given.

V has 6 bases trimmed and J has 1 base trimmed; junction bases matching no gene number 6. The cysteine opens and the phenylalanine closes a CDR3 of 15 amino acids. Only the CDR3 DNA is retained, 45 bases long and in frame from the first base. CDR1 SGHNT and CDR2 YYREEE are derived from the germline V gene (reference sequence). TCRbeta CDR3 regions were amplified from genomic DNA by means of the immunoSEQ Assay, a bias-controlled multiplex PCR. The original methods were these. Within the assay, amplification of reference gene primers was used to estimate how many nucleated cells each sample contained. Sequence reads were collapsed and filtered to measure the absolute abundance of every unique TCRbeta CDR3 rearrangement. For each sample, productive Simpson clonality was calculated as the square root of Simpson's diversity index across productive rearrangements. TCRdb took this table from immuneACCESS and kept in-frame rearrangements with V and J called. Such tables lack part of the clones; where checked against another copy, unresolved V genes explain under half of the gap, and the rest is unexplained. D and trimming come from the DNA, and the V and J calls and clone size come from that table. This sample has 200,000 to 250,000 clones in its table, and 85% of those were observed once. More than 2% of the sample belongs to the ten largest clones.

One collaborating source in Seattle enrolled patients while the patients were actively infected and followed the patients over time throughout the course of disease. Collaborating institutions collected whole blood in K2EDTA tubes following their own protocols. For TCRbeta analysis, collaborators shipped samples in one of three forms: frozen whole blood, isolated PBMCs, or DNA extracted from either of those sample types. Input material: peripheral blood. This receptor chain uses TRBV5-4 and TRBJ2-3, with TRBD2 matching 9 junction bases. The receptor was derived from a woman in her sixties or seventies with COVID-19, enrolled during active disease. This receptor has the CDR3 CASTALAGGTDTQYF. The nucleotide sequence reads as follows: TGTGCCAGCACGGCGTTAGCGGGAGGCACAGATACGCAGTATTTT. Reference TRBV5-4 and TRBJ2-3 proteins supply the regions before and after the CDR3; the full variable domain is: ETGVTQSPTHLIKTRGQQVTLRCSSQSGHNTVSWYQQALGQGPQFIFQYYREEENGRGNFPPRFSGLQFPNYSSELNVNALELDDSALYLCASTALAGGTDTQYFGPGTRLTVL.